This T cell receptor (beta chain) was retrieved from a study of cytomegalovirus exposure and HLA in healthy donors. General observations from the study: A list of around 160 TCR beta chains associated with cytomegalovirus was given.

It was with 60 Vbeta and 13 Jbeta primers that the PCR ran. The protocol was immunoSEQ multiplex PCR, while the TCRdb copy is restricted to in-frame clones and leaves out a portion. The table records some 130,000 clones, about 80% of them present only once. This clone was detected only a few times. Its antigen remains unidentified. This CDR3 is 17 amino acids long. J lost 6 bases, V lost 3 bases, and 9 bases had no gene match. The V gene's germline CDR1 is MDHEN and CDR2 SYDVKM. The chain couples TRBV28 to TRBJ1-4, with 11 bases fitting TRBD1. The receptor was isolated from a man aged 30-40 years in good health and CMV-seronegative. The sequenced sample consisted of PBMCs. The CDR3 here is CASSLIALGQGDEKLFF. CDR3 DNA: TGTGCCAGCAGTTTGATCGCTCTGGGACAGGGGGATGAAAAACTGTTTTTT.